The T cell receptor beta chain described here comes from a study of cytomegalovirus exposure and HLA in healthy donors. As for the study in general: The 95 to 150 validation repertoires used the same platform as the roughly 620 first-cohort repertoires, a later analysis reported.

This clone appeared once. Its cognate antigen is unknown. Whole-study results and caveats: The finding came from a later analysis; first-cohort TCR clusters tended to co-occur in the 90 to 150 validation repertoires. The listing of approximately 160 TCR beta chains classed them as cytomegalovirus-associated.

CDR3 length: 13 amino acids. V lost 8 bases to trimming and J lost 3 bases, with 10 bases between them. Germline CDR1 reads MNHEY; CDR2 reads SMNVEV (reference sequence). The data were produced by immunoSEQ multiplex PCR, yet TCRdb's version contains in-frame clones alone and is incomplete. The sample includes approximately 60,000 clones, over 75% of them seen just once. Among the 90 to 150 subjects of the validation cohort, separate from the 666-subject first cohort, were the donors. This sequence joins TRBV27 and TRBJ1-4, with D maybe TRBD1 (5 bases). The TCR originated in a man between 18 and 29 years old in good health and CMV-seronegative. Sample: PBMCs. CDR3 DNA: TGTGCCAGCGGCGGGACGTCTAATGAAAAACTGTTTTTT. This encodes CASGGTSNEKLFF.